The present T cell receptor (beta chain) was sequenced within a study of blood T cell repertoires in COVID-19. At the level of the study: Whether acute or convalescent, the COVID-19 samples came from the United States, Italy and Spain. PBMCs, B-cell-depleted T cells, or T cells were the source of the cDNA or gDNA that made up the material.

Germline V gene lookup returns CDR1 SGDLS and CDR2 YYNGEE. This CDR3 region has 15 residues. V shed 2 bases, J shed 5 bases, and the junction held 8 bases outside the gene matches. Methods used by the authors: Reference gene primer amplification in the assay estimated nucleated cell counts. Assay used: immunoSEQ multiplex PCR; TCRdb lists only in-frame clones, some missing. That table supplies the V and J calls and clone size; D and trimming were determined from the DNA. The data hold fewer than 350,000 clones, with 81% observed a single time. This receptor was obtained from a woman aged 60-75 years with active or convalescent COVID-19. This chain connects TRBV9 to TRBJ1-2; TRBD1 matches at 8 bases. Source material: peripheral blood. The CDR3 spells CASSVSGGAVYGYTF. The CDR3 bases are TGTGCCAGCAGCGTGTCAGGGGGCGCGGTATATGGCTACACCTTC.